The rows below give T cell receptor beta chains drawn from one sample of a study of blood T cell repertoires in COVID-19. Only in-frame clones appear in the TCRdb table, and some are missing; sequencing was by immunoSEQ multiplex PCR. This sample has 250,000 to 350,000 clones, with about 86% found just once. The sample was peripheral blood. The receptors were gathered from a woman in her forties or fifties with acute or convalescent COVID-19. CDR3s include the opening cysteine and the closing phenylalanine or tryptophan. The D gene is left open where the match is weak. Rows may omit the clone size; those that give it use once, few, many or a size class.

clone_size | d_call | j_call | v_call | cdr3_nt | cdr3_aa
- | - | TRBJ2-5 | TRBV6-5 | TGTGCCAGCACAGTGGACAGCCAAGAGACCCAGTACTTC | CASTVDSQETQYF
- | - | TRBJ1-1 | TRBV6-2/TRBV6-3 | TGTGCCAGCAGTTACGGGGGCGACAGGAAGAACACTGAAGCTTTCTTT | CASSYGGDRKNTEAFF
once | - | TRBJ1-1 | TRBV18 | TGTGCCAGCTCACCACGGAGGGAGGGGAACACTGAAGCTTTCTTT | CASSPRREGNTEAFF
- | TRBD1 | TRBJ2-1 | TRBV19 | TGTGCCAGTCGGGACAGGGGGCGAGGGAATGAGCAGTTCTTC | CASRDRGRGNEQFF
- | - | TRBJ1-5 | TRBV24-1 | TGTGCCACCAGTGATTTGGAGGGGGGGCAGCCCCAGCATTTT | CATSDLEGGQPQHF
- | TRBD1 | TRBJ2-2 | TRBV19 | TGTGCCAGTAGTATCCGACAGGGGAGAATAGGGACCGGGGAGCTGTTTTTT | CASSIRQGRIGTGELFF
- | - | TRBJ1-6 | TRBV7-9 | TGTGCCAGCAAGGGGGACCACTATAATTCACCCCTCCACTTT | CASKGDHYNSPLHF
- | TRBD1 | TRBJ1-2 | TRBV7-9 | TGTGCCAGCAGCAACGGACAGGGGAACTATGGCTACACCTTC | CASSNGQGNYGYTF
- | TRBD2 | TRBJ2-3 | TRBV12-5 | TGTGCTAGTGGTCCGGGGGGGGCCGGTACAGATACGCAGTATTTT | CASGPGGAGTDTQYF
- | - | TRBJ2-1 | TRBV29-1 | TGCAGCGTTCGGACTGGCTACAATGAGCAGTTCTTC | CSVRTGYNEQFF
- | - | TRBJ1-2 | TRBV2 | TGTGCCAGCAGTGAAAACCAGGGGTATGGCTACACCTTC | CASSENQGYGYTF
- | TRBD2 | TRBJ2-7 | TRBV5-1 | TGCGCCAGCAGCTTTACTTTAGCGGGAGGCACCTACGAGCAGTACTTC | CASSFTLAGGTYEQYF
- | TRBD1 | TRBJ2-7 | TRBV10-3 | TGTGCCTTGCGGGGGACAGGGGAAGAGCAGTACTTC | CALRGTGEEQYF
- | TRBD2 | TRBJ2-5 | TRBV30 | TGTGCCTGGAGCCTATACGGTACTAGCGGGAGGCTTAAAGAGACCCAGTACTTC | CAWSLYGTSGRLKETQYF
- | - | TRBJ1-6 | TRBV6-1 | TGTGCCAGCAGTGAAGATCGGGAAGGGTGGAATTCACCCCTCCACTTT | CASSEDREGWNSPLHF
- | - | TRBJ2-2 | TRBV6-2/TRBV6-3 | TGTGCCAGCAGTCAGTACGGGGAGTCGAACACCGGGGAGCTGTTTTTT | CASSQYGESNTGELFF
- | TRBD2 | TRBJ2-3 | TRBV7-2 | TGTGCCAGCAGCCCCCGACTAGCTTCCGATACGCAGTATTTT | CASSPRLASDTQYF
- | - | TRBJ1-2 | TRBV10-2 | TGCGCCAGCAGTGAGTGGGCAGGGGCCTATGGCTACACCTTC | CASSEWAGAYGYTF
- | TRBD1 | TRBJ2-2 | TRBV6-2/TRBV6-3 | TGTGCCAGCAGTGAGGACAGGGGAAGGGCCGGGGAGCTGTTTTTT | CASSEDRGRAGELFF
- | - | TRBJ1-5 | TRBV19 | TGTGCCAGTAGCTTACCGGGTCCAGGCAATCAGCCCCAGCATTTT | CASSLPGPGNQPQHF
once | TRBD1 | TRBJ1-5 | TRBV18 | TGTGCCAGCTCACCAAGGGACAGGGATCAGCCCCAGCATTTT | CASSPRDRDQPQHF
- | - | TRBJ1-2 | TRBV11-2 | TGTGCCAGCAGCTTATACAGTGTCTATGGCTACACCTTC | CASSLYSVYGYTF
- | - | TRBJ1-2 | TRBV4-1 | TGCGCCAGCAGCCAAGATAGGGGTTTGGACTATGGCTACACCTTC | CASSQDRGLDYGYTF
- | - | TRBJ1-6 | TRBV5-4 | TGTGCCAGCAGCTTTGGACAGAATAATTCACCCCTCCACTTT | CASSFGQNNSPLHF
- | - | TRBJ1-1 | TRBV19 | TGTGCCAGTAGTAGGGGACAAACGCAAGCTTTCTTT | CASSRGQTQAFF
- | - | TRBJ2-6 | TRBV2 | TGTGCCAGCTCAGGGAACTCTGGGGCCAACGTCCTGACTTTC | CASSGNSGANVLTF
few | - | TRBJ1-1 | TRBV5-5 | TGTGCCAGCAGCCGTTCCTTTGACGGGACACCGAACACTGAAGCTTTCTTT | CASSRSFDGTPNTEAFF
- | - | TRBJ1-1 | TRBV21-1 | TGTGCCCTCCCCCAGGGTCGGGGGACTGAAGCTTTCTTT | CALPQGRGTEAFF
once | - | TRBJ1-1 | TRBV3-1/TRBV3-2 | TGTGCCAGCAAACAGCTCGGGGGGACTGAAGCTTTCTTT | CASKQLGGTEAFF
- | - | TRBJ2-6 | TRBV6-5 | TGTGCCAGCAGGAGACAGTCGGACGTCCTGACTTTC | CASRRQSDVLTF
- | TRBD1 | TRBJ1-4 | TRBV7-9 | TGTGCCAGCAGGTCCGGGACAGGGGATGAAAAACTGTTTTTT | CASRSGTGDEKLFF
- | - | TRBJ1-4 | TRBV19 | TGTGCCAGTAGGCGTTCCGGGACATGGAATGAAAAACTGTTTTTT | CASRRSGTWNEKLFF
- | TRBD1 | TRBJ1-2 | TRBV19 | TGTGCCAGTAGCGCCGGGACAGGGCCTAACTATGGCTACACCTTC | CASSAGTGPNYGYTF
- | - | TRBJ1-2 | TRBV4-1 | TGCGCCAGCAGCCAAGATCCCGCAGGGGTGTATGGCTACACCTTC | CASSQDPAGVYGYTF
- | - | TRBJ1-2 | TRBV5-4 | TGTGCCAGCAGCGCCGGACATCAGGGCCTTTATGGCTACACCTTC | CASSAGHQGLYGYTF
- | - | TRBJ1-1 | TRBV19 | TGTGCCAGTAGGAAGGGGATGAACACTGAAGCTTTCTTT | CASRKGMNTEAFF
- | - | TRBJ2-2 | TRBV27 | TGTGCCAGCAGTTTATCGGCAGGGACGAACACCGGGGAGCTGTTTTTT | CASSLSAGTNTGELFF
- | TRBD2 | TRBJ2-1 | TRBV4-3 | TGCGCCAGCAGCCAAGATGGGCGGGGGTACAATGAGCAGTTCTTC | CASSQDGRGYNEQFF
- | TRBD1 | TRBJ1-2 | TRBV5-1 | TGCGCCAGCAGCTTCCGGGACAGGCCCCCTTACACCTTC | CASSFRDRPPYTF
- | - | TRBJ1-2 | TRBV5-4 | TGTGCCAGCAGCAGGGGAAGATCATACGACTATGGCTACACCTTC | CASSRGRSYDYGYTF
- | TRBD1 | TRBJ2-1 | TRBV19 | TGTGCCAGTAGTATCTCTAGGGACAGTCGGAGTGAGCAGTTCTTC | CASSISRDSRSEQFF
- | TRBD2 | TRBJ2-1 | TRBV6-5 | TGTGCCAGCTACGAGGCGGGAGGAGGCTATGAGCAGTTCTTC | CASYEAGGGYEQFF
- | TRBD1 | TRBJ1-2 | TRBV10-3 | TGTGCCATCAGTGAGCCGGGACAGTCTAACTATGGCTACACCTTC | CAISEPGQSNYGYTF
- | TRBD2 | TRBJ2-2 | TRBV5-4 | TGTGCCAGCAGCCACGGGACTAGCGGGAGAGGGACCGGGGAGCTGTTTTTT | CASSHGTSGRGTGELFF
- | - | TRBJ1-1 | TRBV6-6 | TGTGCCAGCAGTTACAGACAGTACACTGAAGCTTTCTTT | CASSYRQYTEAFF
- | - | TRBJ2-7 | TRBV25-1 | TGTGCCAGCAGTGAATATGGGCAGGTCTACGAGCAGTACTTC | CASSEYGQVYEQYF
- | TRBD1 | TRBJ2-5 | TRBV9 | TGTGCCAGCAGCCAAGGGGGCGCGGGCGAGACCCAGTACTTC | CASSQGGAGETQYF
- | - | TRBJ1-2 | TRBV3-1/TRBV3-2 | TGTGCCAGCAACACCGGGGGGGTCGGCTATGGCTACACCTTC | CASNTGGVGYGYTF
- | - | TRBJ1-5 | TRBV24-1 | TGTGCCACCAGTGATTCGCGGACACCCCATCAGCCCCAGCATTTT | CATSDSRTPHQPQHF
- | - | TRBJ2-6 | TRBV18 | TGTGCCAGCTCACGAACCCCTACTGGGGCCAACGTCCTGACTTTC | CASSRTPTGANVLTF
- | - | TRBJ2-1 | TRBV18 | TGTGCCAGCTCACCACCGTCCGGTCAGGACAATGAGCAGTTCTTC | CASSPPSGQDNEQFF
few | - | TRBJ1-5 | TRBV19 | TGTGCCAGTATCGGCCGGGACTCCCAACAGCCCCAGCATTTT | CASIGRDSQQPQHF
- | TRBD1 | TRBJ2-4 | TRBV6-5 | TGTGCCAGCAGTTCCTACGACAGGGGGGCTTACATTCAGTACTTC | CASSSYDRGAYIQYF
once | - | TRBJ2-7 | TRBV18 | TGTGCCAGCTCAGAGGACACCTACGAGCAGTACTTC | CASSEDTYEQYF